The rows below give T cell receptor beta chains drawn from one sample of a study of PD-L1 blockade in urothelial cancer. The assay was immunoSEQ multiplex PCR, and TCRdb's table has in-frame clones only and misses some. The table has some 74,000 clones, roughly 80% seen once. The sample was PBMCs, taken around atezolizumab (anti-PD-L1) treatment. These receptors all stem from a man aged 35 to 55 with urothelial cancer. Both conserved end residues are part of each CDR3.

v_gene	j_gene	CDR3aa
TRBV13	TRBJ2-3	CASSFGVQLSTQYF
TRBV5-6	TRBJ2-3	CASSLGAGRGTDTQYF
TRBV30	TRBJ1-5	CAWSPDRDSNQPQHF
TRBV5-1	TRBJ1-1	CASRQGAIEAFF
TRBV9	TRBJ2-2	CASSPHGQGANTGELFF
TRBV18	TRBJ1-1	CASSPGTGGVKNTEAFF
TRBV5-5	TRBJ2-7	CASRTGYEQYF
TRBV13	TRBJ2-5	CASSPRGEPETQYF
TRBV7-6	TRBJ2-5	CASSPDRMQETQYF
TRBV28	TRBJ1-1	CASTTTENTEAFF
TRBV2	TRBJ2-2	CASSPSSGQGNTGELFF
TRBV5-1	TRBJ2-5	CASSLRSAVEETQYF
TRBV7-9	TRBJ2-7	CASSDRGSSYEQYF
TRBV7-2	TRBJ1-1	CASSLGGTGGAGTEAFF
TRBV12-1	TRBJ2-7	CASSMPRYTLPEQYF
TRBV5-5	TRBJ1-1	CASRYSQAMNTEAFF
TRBV30	TRBJ2-2	CAWTSGWSGELFF
TRBV14	TRBJ2-7	CASSPGQLYEQYF
TRBV5-1	TRBJ2-7	CASSLGLAVSYEQYF
TRBV5-1	TRBJ2-2	CASSASGLARAGELFF
TRBV28	TRBJ2-3	CASSQPGTDTQYF
TRBV11-1	TRBJ2-5	CASSLFRTAETQYF
TRBV11-2	TRBJ2-1	CASSLGLAGLRYEQFF
TRBV4-1	TRBJ2-2	CASSQTGNTGELFF
TRBV28	TRBJ1-2	CASSLGQGAVYGYTF
TRBV2	TRBJ2-5	CASSGLGGGRETQYF
TRBV4-1	TRBJ1-3	CASSPDGGGHSGNTIYF
TRBV29-1	TRBJ2-1	CSGGRQGGYEQFF
TRBV18	TRBJ2-7	CASSSGERYEQYF